A single sample gave rise to the 5 T cell receptor beta chains below, sequenced in a study of T cells of healthy individuals (dated by TCRdb to 2016 to 2019). The method was 5' RACE. Sequencing was performed on an Illumina MiSeq. TCRdb handled the public reads itself, with Q25 trimming in fastp and clone calling in MiXCR, and kept productive beta chains. A single entry per CDR3 protein holds the most common genes and DNA from its merged rows. Within this sample are 100,000 or so distinct CDR3 sequences, with roughly 15% of them counted one time only. The top ten clones comprise approximately 6% of the sample. These receptors were collected from a human donor in good health.

The chain combines TRBV9 with TRBJ2-5; TRBD2 is a possible D gene (5 bases). The CDR3 spans 14 residues. Trimming shortened V by 1 base and J by 1 base, and 8 bases separated the two germline ends. The germline gives CDR1 SGDLS, CDR2 YYNGEE. As DNA, the CDR3 is TGTGCCAGCAGCGTATCAAGCGGCCAAGAGACCCAGTACTTC. Amino acids: CASSVSSGQETQYF.

The sample holds one count of this clonotype. This may be a read error: a much more frequent sequence differs by one nucleotide. This rearrangement joins TRBV7-9 to TRBJ1-1; D is uncertain. The CDR3 totals 12 residues. Per the germline V gene, CDR1 is SEHNR and CDR2 is FQNEAQ (reference sequence). The CDR3, as DNA: TGTGACAGCAGCGCATTGGAACTGTCAGCTTTCTTT. This codes for CDSSALELSAFF. The full variable domain, its missing parts supplied by reference TRBV7-9 and TRBJ1-1, is DTGVSQNPRHKITKRGQNVTFRCDPISEHNRLYWYRQTLGQGPEFLTYFQNEAQLEKSRLLSDRFSAERPKGSFSTLEIQRTEQGDSAMYLCDSSALELSAFFGQGTRLTVV.

V is TRBV20-1 and J is TRBJ2-1; 9 nucleotides agree with TRBD2. The ends lost 6 bases at V and 1 base at J; junction bases unmatched: 10. The length of the CDR3 is 16 residues. CDR1 is DFQATT and CDR2 is SNEGSKA in the germline V gene (reference sequence). The DNA of the CDR3 is TGCAGTGCACTAGGGCGGGAGGGGTTTTCCTACAATGAGCAGTTCTTC. Amino acid sequence: CSALGREGFSYNEQFF.

The rearrangement links TRBV6-1 to TRBJ2-5; D uncertain. Germline V CDR1 and CDR2: MNHNS, SASEGT. Trimming shortened V by 2 bases and J by 1 base, and 8 bases separated the two germline ends. The CDR3 spans 14 residues. As DNA, the CDR3 is TGTGCCAGCAGTGAATGGCCCCCCCAAGAGACCCAGTACTTC. Its protein is CASSEWPPQETQYF.

The CDR3 DNA sequence: TGTGCCAGCAGCGCGGGGATGGCAGGAGGAAGTTACACCTTC. Its protein is CASSAGMAGGSYTF. The rearrangement links TRBV7-9 to TRBJ1-2; D call uncertain. Trimming cost V 5 bases and J 11 bases, with 21 bases left between them. Per germline, CDR1 SEHNR and CDR2 FQNEAQ (reference sequence). This CDR3 contains 14 residues. The full variable domain, its missing parts supplied by reference TRBV7-9 and TRBJ1-2, is DTGVSQNPRHKITKRGQNVTFRCDPISEHNRLYWYRQTLGQGPEFLTYFQNEAQLEKSRLLSDRFSAERPKGSFSTLEIQRTEQGDSAMYLCASSAGMAGGSYTFGSGTRLTVV.